These T cell receptor beta chains were read from a single sample in a study of T-cell memory formation after mild COVID-19. One entry per CDR3 protein results from TCRdb running MiXCR on the 5' RACE reads. Among about 340,000 distinct CDR3 sequences listed, over 10% were seen once. The sample consisted of PBMCs or a T cell subset sorted from them (not recorded which). The receptors originated from a man aged 18-30 years who had mild COVID-19 (a few samples of this study predate the infection). Cell type and time point are not known. The CDR3 runs from the conserved cysteine through the conserved F or W. D genes are given only for firm matches. Only part of the rows carry a size: once, few, many, or a class if the clone is expanded.

v_gene	d_gene	j_gene	abundance	CDR3nt	CDR3aa
TRBV11-2	TRBD1	TRBJ1-2	few	TGTGCCAGCGTCGGGACAGCGAATTATGGCTACACCTTC	CASVGTANYGYTF
TRBV10-3	TRBD2	TRBJ2-7	few	TGTGCCACCGCCGGGACTAGCGGGGGAACCTACGAGCAGTACTTC	CATAGTSGGTYEQYF
TRBV5-1	.	TRBJ2-3	few	TGCGCCAGCAAGCAGTCAGATACGCAGTATTTT	CASKQSDTQYF
TRBV12-3/TRBV12-4	TRBD2	TRBJ2-3	.	TGTGCCAGCAGGATGATGACTAGCGGGGCAGATACGCAGTATTTT	CASRMMTSGADTQYF
TRBV25-1	.	TRBJ1-2	.	TGTGCCAGCAGTGAAAGGTTGGGGGATGGCTACACCTTC	CASSERLGDGYTF
TRBV7-2	.	TRBJ2-1	few	TGTGCCAGCAGCTTCACTAGCCGCTCCTACAATGAGCAGTTCTTC	CASSFTSRSYNEQFF
TRBV6-2/TRBV6-3	.	TRBJ2-2	.	TGTGCCAGCAGGATATCCGGGGAGCTGTTTTTT	CASRISGELFF
TRBV20-1	TRBD2	TRBJ2-7	.	TGCAGTGCTAACCTGGGACTAGCCTACGAGCAGTACTTC	CSANLGLAYEQYF
TRBV4-1	.	TRBJ1-5	.	TGCGCCAGCAGCCAAGATCGATGGGAGGGCCGATATAGCAATCAGCCCCAGCATTTT	CASSQDRWEGRYSNQPQHF
TRBV3-1	.	TRBJ1-5	.	TGTGCCAGCAGCCTCTTGGGGGGTAAGGGGAGCAATCAGCCCCAGCATTTT	CASSLLGGKGSNQPQHF
TRBV29-1	.	TRBJ2-2	many	TGCAGCGCACGACAGGCGAACACCGGGGAGCTGTTTTTT	CSARQANTGELFF
TRBV6-5	TRBD1	TRBJ2-1	.	TGTGCCAGCGGCCCAGGGGGTCAGTTCTTC	CASGPGGQFF
TRBV12-3/TRBV12-4	.	TRBJ1-2	few	TGTGCCAGCAGTTTCAATCCTAACTATGGCTACACCTTC	CASSFNPNYGYTF
TRBV7-7	.	TRBJ2-5	many	TGTGCCAGCAGCTTGAGCAGGGTTGGGTCGGAGACCCAGTACTTC	CASSLSRVGSETQYF
TRBV24-1	.	TRBJ2-5	.	TGTGCCACCAGCCCGGGACACCAAGAGACCCAGTACTTC	CATSPGHQETQYF
TRBV5-1	.	TRBJ2-3	.	TGCGCCAGCAGTACCCCGGCGGGCGGCACAGATACGCAGTATTTT	CASSTPAGGTDTQYF
TRBV27	.	TRBJ1-2	.	TGTGCCAGCAGTGCAATCAGGGACCCCTTTTATACCTTC	CASSAIRDPFYTF
TRBV7-6	.	TRBJ1-2	few	TGTGCCAGCAGCAAGGGACACCAGTCTAACTATGGCTACACCTTC	CASSKGHQSNYGYTF
TRBV4-3	.	TRBJ2-1	few	TGCGCCAGCAGCCGTGGACTATTGTACAATGAGCAGTTCTTC	CASSRGLLYNEQFF
TRBV5-1	.	TRBJ2-2	many	TGCGCCAGCAGCTGGGACGGAGACACCGGGGAGCTGTTTTTT	CASSWDGDTGELFF
TRBV7-3	.	TRBJ2-2	many	TGTGCCAGCAGCCCCCCCGGCACCGGGGAGCTGTTTTTT	CASSPPGTGELFF
TRBV15	TRBD2	TRBJ2-1	.	TGTGCCACCAGCAGAGACGGGGGGGTAGACAATGAGCAGTTCTTC	CATSRDGGVDNEQFF
TRBV12-3/TRBV12-4	TRBD1	TRBJ2-2	few	TGTGCCAGCAGTTTGACAGGGGTGGTCACCGGGGAGCTGTTTTTT	CASSLTGVVTGELFF
TRBV4-3	.	TRBJ2-1	.	TGCGCCAGCAGCCAAGAGGAGGGACCGAGCTCCTACAATGAGCAGTTCTTC	CASSQEEGPSSYNEQFF
TRBV6-2/TRBV6-3	.	TRBJ2-3	.	TGTGCCAGCAGTTACCCGGACCCGGGTACGCAGTATTTT	CASSYPDPGTQYF
TRBV28	.	TRBJ1-6	.	TGTGCCAGCAGTCCATCCTCCGTTGTGGGAGACTCACCCCTCCACTTT	CASSPSSVVGDSPLHF
TRBV12-3/TRBV12-4	.	TRBJ2-3	.	TGTGCCAGCAGTTTAGGGTACCCGGGTCCCATCACAGATACGCAGTATTTT	CASSLGYPGPITDTQYF
TRBV6-2/TRBV6-3	TRBD1	TRBJ1-2	many	TGTGCCAGCAGAGGGACAGGAAGCAACTATGGCTACACCTTC	CASRGTGSNYGYTF
TRBV14	.	TRBJ2-3	many	TGTGCCAGCAGCCAAGGGATTCGAGTTGGTAAAAGCACAGATACGCAGTATTTT	CASSQGIRVGKSTDTQYF
TRBV2	.	TRBJ1-5	.	TGTGCCAGCACTCAGGGTCTGGGCAATCAGCCCCAGCATTTT	CASTQGLGNQPQHF
TRBV7-3	.	TRBJ2-6	few	TGTGCCAGCAGTCCCACAGGCACCAACTCTGGGGCCAACGTCCTGACTTTC	CASSPTGTNSGANVLTF
TRBV7-9	.	TRBJ2-1	.	TGTGCCAGCAGCTCCCGCGGGGTCTACAATGAGCAGTTCTTC	CASSSRGVYNEQFF
TRBV5-1	TRBD1	TRBJ2-3	.	TGCGCCAGCAGCTTATTAACAGGGGTCGGCACAGATACGCAGTATTTT	CASSLLTGVGTDTQYF
TRBV7-9	.	TRBJ2-5	many	TGTGCCAGCAGCTTATCGCCCAGGGGTGAGACCCAGTACTTC	CASSLSPRGETQYF
TRBV29-1	.	TRBJ1-3	few	TGCAGCGCCGGGGGGCCAGGAAACTCTGGAAACACCATATATTTT	CSAGGPGNSGNTIYF
TRBV20-1	.	TRBJ1-6	.	TGCAGTGCTGTCGAGGGGCGATCGACCCCACGGTATTCACCCCTCCACTTT	CSAVEGRSTPRYSPLHF
TRBV6-6	.	TRBJ2-3	few	TGTGCCAGCAGCCCACTAGGGGTCCGCACAGATACGCAGTATTTT	CASSPLGVRTDTQYF
TRBV6-2/TRBV6-3	TRBD1	TRBJ2-1	few	TGTGCCAGCAGTATCGACAGGGGTGGGTACAATGAGCAGTTCTTC	CASSIDRGGYNEQFF
TRBV9	TRBD1	TRBJ1-4	.	TGTGCCAGCAACTTAGGACAGGGGCTTAATGAAAAACTGTTTTTT	CASNLGQGLNEKLFF
TRBV9	.	TRBJ1-2	few	TGTGCCAGCGGTGGGGCGACCAACTATGGCTACACCTTC	CASGGATNYGYTF
TRBV6-5	.	TRBJ2-7	.	TGTGCCAGCAGTCCCACCTGGCAGGGACCCTACGAGCAGTACTTC	CASSPTWQGPYEQYF